The next 18 T cell receptor beta chains were all read from a single sample in a study of a mutant IDH1 vaccine in newly diagnosed glioma. Some clones are missing from TCRdb's copy, which holds only in-frame ones; the method was immunoSEQ multiplex PCR. The top ten clones hold 9% of a sample with about 15,000 clones, 80% to 90% of them seen once. Indicated time point: baseline, week 1 (first vaccination visit). Treatment described: pre-vaccination baseline after standard-of-care therapy. The material sequenced was PBMCs, taken from a glioma patient treated with radiotherapy, temozolomide or both. These receptors originate from a woman aged 35 to 49 with glioma. Some clones in this sample may be carry-over from other donors' samples.

V and J are TRBV11-2 and TRBJ2-7; 8 bases agree with TRBD2. Germline V gene lookup returns CDR1 SGHAT and CDR2 FQNNGV. V trimming: 5 bases; J trimming: 7 bases; junction bases outside the gene matches: 7. The CDR3 spans 13 residues. The chain's CDR3 is CASSPGTRGEQYF. The CDR3 DNA sequence: TGTGCCAGCAGCCCTGGGACTAGAGGTGAGCAGTACTTC.

This chain's CDR3 is CASSDRTVDTQYF. As DNA, the CDR3 is TGTGCCAGCAGTGACCGAACGGTCGATACGCAGTATTTT. This sequence joins TRBV7-9 and TRBJ2-3; D gene unclear. The CDR3 is 13 residues long. CDR1 and CDR2 from the germline V gene are SEHNR and FQNEAQ (reference sequence). The ends were cut back, 6 bases at V and 6 bases at J, with 13 bases in the middle.

Written as DNA, the CDR3 is TGTGCCAGCAGCTTTTATCCGAGCTCCTACAATGAGCAGTTCTTC. Its translation is CASSFYPSSYNEQFF. This rearrangement joins TRBV13 to TRBJ2-1; D ambiguous. V was cut by 3 bases and J by 0 bases, with 9 bases left in between. The length of the CDR3 is 15 residues. The germline CDR1 and CDR2 sequences are PRHDT and FYEKMQ (reference sequence).

The chain employs TRBV10-3 and TRBJ1-1; no reliable D call. Trimming stripped 7 bases from V and 1 base from J, with 10 bases between. Germline V gives CDR1 ENHRY, CDR2 SYGVKD. The CDR3 contains 13 residues. CDR3 protein: CAITVEGNTEAFF. In DNA, the CDR3 is TGTGCCATCACGGTTGAGGGGAACACTGAAGCTTTCTTT.

V and J are TRBV23-1 and TRBJ1-1; no firm D call. TRBV23-1 is placed among ORFs of uncertain function. The CDR3 is 14 residues long. V was pared by 2 bases and J by 0 bases, with 7 bases between. The CDR3 region is CASSQPEMNTEAFF. CDR3 nucleotide sequence: TGCGCCAGCAGTCAACCGGAGATGAACACTGAAGCTTTCTTT.

The V and J genes are TRBV7-8 and TRBJ2-1; D remains ambiguous. Trimming pared 1 base from V and 6 bases from J, leaving 7 bases between. Germline CDR1 SGHVS, CDR2 FQNEAQ. The CDR3 is made up of 13 amino acids. The CDR3 DNA is TGTGCCAGCAGCTTAGGACGGGTCAATGAGCAGTTCTTC. Amino acid sequence: CASSLGRVNEQFF. Drawing the rest from reference TRBV7-8 and TRBJ2-1, the complete variable domain is GAGVSQSPRYKVAKRGQDVALRCDPISGHVSLFWYQQALGQGPEFLTYFQNEAQLDKSGLPSDRFFAERPEGSVSTLKIQRTQQEDSAVYLCASSLGRVNEQFFGPGTRLTVL.

The genes are TRBV15 and TRBJ2-3; 9 positions match TRBD2. V trimming: 1 base; J trimming: 0 bases; junction bases outside the gene matches: 8. The germline gives CDR1 LNHNV, CDR2 YYDKDF (reference sequence). The CDR3 loop spans 18 amino acids. The CDR3 spells CATSRGAASGASTDTQYF. The CDR3 bases are TGTGCCACCAGCAGAGGAGCGGCTAGCGGGGCCAGCACAGATACGCAGTATTTT.

This chain joins TRBV6-1 and TRBJ1-1, with no clear D. The V gene lost 0 bases and the J gene lost 0 bases, with 2 bases spanning the gap. Germline V gene sequence: CDR1 MNHNS, CDR2 SASEGT. This CDR3 contains 13 residues. This CDR3 reads CASSEAMNTEAFF. CDR3 in DNA: TGTGCCAGCAGTGAAGCGATGAACACTGAAGCTTTCTTT.

The V and J genes are TRBV9 and TRBJ2-5; 9 bases agree with TRBD2. Per germline, CDR1 SGDLS and CDR2 YYNGEE. V was clipped by 3 bases and J by 5 bases; unmatched bases: 8. The CDR3 consists of 15 residues. CDR3 residues: CASSASLAGGETQYF. The CDR3 nucleotides are TGTGCCAGCAGCGCCTCACTAGCGGGCGGGGAGACCCAGTACTTC.

V usage is TRBV10-3 and J usage is TRBJ1-1; D is unclear. The CDR3 runs 14 residues. Per the germline V gene, CDR1 is ENHRY and CDR2 is SYGVKD. The V and J ends lost 3 bases and 1 base respectively, with 9 bases between them. The CDR3 region is CAISERTENTEAFF. CDR3 nucleotide sequence: TGTGCCATCAGTGAACGGACGGAGAACACTGAAGCTTTCTTT.

The genes are TRBV4-1 and TRBJ1-1; a weak D match, TRBD1 (6 bases). The CDR3 is 15 amino acids. The germline V and J ends were trimmed by 0 bases and 6 bases, with 14 bases remaining between them. CDR1 and CDR2 (germline): MGHRA, YSYEKL. CDR3 nucleotides: TGCGCCAGCAGCCAAGAAGCCCATAGGGGGGCTGAAGCTTTCTTT. Amino acid sequence: CASSQEAHRGAEAFF.

The gene calls are TRBV6-6 and TRBJ2-7; no clear D. V shed 2 bases and J shed 0 bases, with 8 bases lying between them. CDR1 MNHNY and CDR2 SVGAGI come from the germline V gene (reference sequence). This CDR3 contains 14 residues. CDR3: CASSYDRNSYEQYF. The CDR3, as DNA: TGTGCCAGCAGTTACGATAGGAACTCCTACGAGCAGTACTTC.

The chain couples TRBV9 to TRBJ2-1; 15 nucleotides line up with TRBD2. Germline lookup yields CDR1 SGDLS and CDR2 YYNGEE. This CDR3 spans 14 amino acids. V shed 6 bases and J 7 bases; nucleotides not matched to a gene: 2. CDR3 residues: CASTGLAGGNEQFF. CDR3 bases: TGTGCCAGCACAGGACTAGCGGGAGGGAATGAGCAGTTCTTC.

The chain joins TRBV2 to TRBJ1-5; TRBD1 agrees at 7 bases. From germline, CDR1 is SNHLY and CDR2 FYNNEI. This CDR3 is 17 amino acids long. Trimming took 2 bases from V and 3 from J; bases not matched to a gene: 10. The CDR3 loop reads CASSESTGDHYNQPQHF. DNA of the CDR3: TGTGCCAGCAGTGAAAGTACAGGGGATCATTACAATCAGCCCCAGCATTTT. Looking up the rest from reference TRBV2 and TRBJ1-5 gives the full variable domain: EPEVTQTPSHQVTQMGQEVILRCVPISNHLYFYWYRQILGQKVEFLVSFYNNEISEKSEIFDDQFSVERPDGSNFTLKIRSTKLEDSAMYFCASSESTGDHYNQPQHFGDGTRLSIL.

CDR3: CACARDTYNEQFF. The CDR3 bases are TGTGCCTGTGCCAGGGACACCTACAATGAGCAGTTCTTC. The chain is built from TRBV30 and TRBJ2-1, with a possible D match to TRBD1 (6 bases). Between the trimmed V and J ends, which lost 6 bases and 2 bases, there was a span of 11 bases. The germline V gene encodes CDR1 GTSNPN and CDR2 SVGIG (reference sequence). This CDR3 comprises 13 residues.

This chain links TRBV27 with TRBJ2-7; maybe TRBD1 (6 bases). The CDR3 consists of 15 residues. Germline CDR1 reads MNHEY; CDR2 reads SMNVEV (reference sequence). Deletions cut 3 bases from V and 2 bases from J, with 14 bases between. DNA of the CDR3: TGTGCCAGCAGTTTCGTAGACAGGCTTACCTACGAGCAGTACTTC. Residues: CASSFVDRLTYEQYF.

This rearrangement joins TRBV7-2 to TRBJ2-1; TRBD1 matches 8 bases. CDR3 length equals 15 residues. With V trimmed by 5 bases and J by 6 bases, 9 bases remained unmatched. CDR1 is SGHTA and CDR2 is FQGNSA in the germline V gene. CDR3 sequence (DNA): TGTGCCAGCAGCCAACAGGGGGAGAAGAGCAATGAGCAGTTCTTC. The encoded protein is CASSQQGEKSNEQFF.

The rearrangement links TRBV6-1 to TRBJ1-2, with a possible D match to TRBD1 (5 bases). This CDR3 is built from 16 residues. Germline V gene data show CDR1 as MNHNS and CDR2 as SASEGT. Trimming shortened V by 0 bases and J by 4 bases, and 15 bases separated the two germline ends. The CDR3 loop is CASSEAPGPDSYGYTF. DNA for the CDR3: TGTGCCAGCAGTGAAGCCCCTGGCCCCGACAGCTATGGCTACACCTTC.